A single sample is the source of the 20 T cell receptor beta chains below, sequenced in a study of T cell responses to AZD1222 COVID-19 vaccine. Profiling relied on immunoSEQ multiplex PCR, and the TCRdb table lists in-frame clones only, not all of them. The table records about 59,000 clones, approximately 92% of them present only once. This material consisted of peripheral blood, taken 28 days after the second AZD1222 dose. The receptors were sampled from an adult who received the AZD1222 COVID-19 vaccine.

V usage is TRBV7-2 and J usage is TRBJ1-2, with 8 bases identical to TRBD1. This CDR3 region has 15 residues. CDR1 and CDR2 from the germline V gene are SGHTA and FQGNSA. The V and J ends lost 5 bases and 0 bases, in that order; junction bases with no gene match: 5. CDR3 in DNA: TGTGCCAGCAGCGCCACAGGGGGTGCTAACTATGGCTACACCTTC. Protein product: CASSATGGANYGYTF.

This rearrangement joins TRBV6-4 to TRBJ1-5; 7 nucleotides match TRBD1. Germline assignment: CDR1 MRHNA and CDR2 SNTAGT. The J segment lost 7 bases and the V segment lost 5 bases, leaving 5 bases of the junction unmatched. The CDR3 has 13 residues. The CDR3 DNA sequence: TGTGCCAGCAGTCTAGGGGGCGGCCAGCCCCAGCATTTT. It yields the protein CASSLGGGQPQHF.

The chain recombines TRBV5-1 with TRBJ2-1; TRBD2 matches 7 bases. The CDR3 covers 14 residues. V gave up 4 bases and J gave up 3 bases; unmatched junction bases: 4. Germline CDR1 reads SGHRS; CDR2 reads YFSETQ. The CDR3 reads CASSPSGHYNEQFF. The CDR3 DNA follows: TGCGCCAGCAGCCCTAGCGGACACTACAATGAGCAGTTCTTC.

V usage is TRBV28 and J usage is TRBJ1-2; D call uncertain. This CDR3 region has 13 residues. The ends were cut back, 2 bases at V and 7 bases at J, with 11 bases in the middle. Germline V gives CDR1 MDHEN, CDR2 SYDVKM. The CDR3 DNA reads TGTGCCAGCAGTTTAGAGAGGGTAACTGGCTACACCTTC. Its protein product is CASSLERVTGYTF.

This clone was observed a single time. CDR3 region: CATSDPGGAADTQYF. Here the CDR3 DNA reads TGTGCCACCAGTGACCCAGGGGGGGCTGCAGATACGCAGTATTTT. This sequence joins TRBV24-1 and TRBJ2-3; the D call may be TRBD1 or TRBD2 (7 bases each). This CDR3 has 15 residues. Germline-derived CDR1 and CDR2 are KGHDR and SFDVKD. Trimming stripped 4 bases from V and 4 bases from J, with 14 bases between.

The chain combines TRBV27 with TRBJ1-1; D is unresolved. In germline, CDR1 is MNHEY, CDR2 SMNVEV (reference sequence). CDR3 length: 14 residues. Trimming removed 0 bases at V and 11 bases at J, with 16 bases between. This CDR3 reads CASSLSRERALAFF. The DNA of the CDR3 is TGTGCCAGCAGTTTATCAAGGGAAAGAGCTTTGGCTTTCTTT.

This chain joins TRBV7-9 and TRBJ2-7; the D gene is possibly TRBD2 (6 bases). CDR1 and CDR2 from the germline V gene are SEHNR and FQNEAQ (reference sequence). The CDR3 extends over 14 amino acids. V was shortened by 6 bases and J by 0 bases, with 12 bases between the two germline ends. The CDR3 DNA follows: TGTGCCAGCAGTCGCGGGGTGAGCTCCTACGAGCAGTACTTC. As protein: CASSRGVSSYEQYF.

As DNA, the CDR3 is TGTGCCTCCGGCCCGGGACAGGGTAAAGAGACCCAGTACTTC. Translated, it gives CASGPGQGKETQYF. The J gene is TRBJ2-5, the V gene TRBV10-3, with 9 bases fitting TRBD1. The germline CDR1 and CDR2 sequences are ENHRY and SYGVKD. The CDR3 consists of 14 residues. Trimming took 11 bases from V and 3 from J; bases not matched to a gene: 10.

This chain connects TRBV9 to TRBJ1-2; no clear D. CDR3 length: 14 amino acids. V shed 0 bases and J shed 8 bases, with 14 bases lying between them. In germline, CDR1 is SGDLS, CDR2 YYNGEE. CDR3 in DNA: TGTGCCAGCAGCGTAGAGGTGCCAGCTCGAGGCTACACCTTC. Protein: CASSVEVPARGYTF. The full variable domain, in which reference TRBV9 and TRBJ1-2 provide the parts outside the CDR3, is DSGVTQTPKHLITATGQRVTLRCSPRSGDLSVYWYQQSLDQGLQFLIQYYNGEERAKGNILERFSAQQFPDLHSELNLSSLELGDSALYFCASSVEVPARGYTFGSGTRLTVV.

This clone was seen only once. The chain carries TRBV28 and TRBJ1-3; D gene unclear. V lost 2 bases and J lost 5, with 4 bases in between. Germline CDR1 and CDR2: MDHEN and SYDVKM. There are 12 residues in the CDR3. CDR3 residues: CASSLLRNTIYF. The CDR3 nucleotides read TGTGCCAGCAGTTTACTGCGAAACACCATATATTTT.

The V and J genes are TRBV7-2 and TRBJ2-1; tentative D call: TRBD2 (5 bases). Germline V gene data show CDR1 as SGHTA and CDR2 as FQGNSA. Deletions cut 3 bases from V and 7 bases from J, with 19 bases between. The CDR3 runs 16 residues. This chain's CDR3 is CASSFTPVTPGNEQFF. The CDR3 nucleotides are TGTGCCAGCAGCTTTACCCCCGTCACCCCGGGGAATGAGCAGTTCTTC.

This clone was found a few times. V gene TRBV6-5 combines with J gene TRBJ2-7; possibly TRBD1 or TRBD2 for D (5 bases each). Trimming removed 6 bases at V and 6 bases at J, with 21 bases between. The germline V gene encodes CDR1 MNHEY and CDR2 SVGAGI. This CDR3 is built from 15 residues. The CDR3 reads CASRSPGGLRGEQYF. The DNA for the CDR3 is TGTGCCAGCAGATCACCTGGGGGTTTGAGGGGCGAGCAGTACTTC.

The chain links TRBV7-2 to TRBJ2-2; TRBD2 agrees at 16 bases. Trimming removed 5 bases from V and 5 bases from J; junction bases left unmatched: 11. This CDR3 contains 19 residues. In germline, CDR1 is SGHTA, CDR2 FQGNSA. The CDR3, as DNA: TGTGCCAGCAGCCCCCAACCGGGACTAGCGGGAGGGCGGACCGGGGAGCTGTTTTTT. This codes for CASSPQPGLAGGRTGELFF.

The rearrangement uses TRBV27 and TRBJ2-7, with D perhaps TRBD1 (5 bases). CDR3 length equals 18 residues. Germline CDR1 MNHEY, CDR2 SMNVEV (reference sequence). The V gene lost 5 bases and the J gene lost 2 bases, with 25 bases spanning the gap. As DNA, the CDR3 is TGTGCCAGCAGTCTACCTCTCTTTATGGGGCCGAGGACCTACGAGCAGTACTTC. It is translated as CASSLPLFMGPRTYEQYF.

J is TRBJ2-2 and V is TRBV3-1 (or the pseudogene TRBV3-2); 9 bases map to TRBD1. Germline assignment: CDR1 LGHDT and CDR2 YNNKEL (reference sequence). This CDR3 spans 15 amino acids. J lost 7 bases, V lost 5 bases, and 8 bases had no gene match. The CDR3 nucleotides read TGTGCCAGCAGCTGGAGGACAGGGGTTTTCGGGGAGCTGTTTTTT. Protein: CASSWRTGVFGELFF.

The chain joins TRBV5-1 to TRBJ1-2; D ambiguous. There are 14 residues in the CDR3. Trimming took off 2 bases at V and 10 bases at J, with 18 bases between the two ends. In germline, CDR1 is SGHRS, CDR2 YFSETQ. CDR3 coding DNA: TGCGCCAGCAGCTTAAGCCCTCCAACCATTGACTACACCTTC. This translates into CASSLSPPTIDYTF. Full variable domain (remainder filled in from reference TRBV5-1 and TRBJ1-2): KAGVTQTPRYLIKTRGQQVTLSCSPISGHRSVSWYQQTPGQGLQFLFEYFSETQRNKGNFPGRFSGRQFSNSRSEMNVSTLELGDSALYLCASSLSPPTIDYTFGSGTRLTVV.

CDR3 DNA: TGCGCCAGCAGCTTCGCACCACAGGGGGCTCTAGGAGTAAATCAGCCCCAGCATTTT. Translated, it gives CASSFAPQGALGVNQPQHF. V is TRBV5-1 and J is TRBJ1-5; 9 nucleotides line up with TRBD1. The V and J ends lost 2 bases and 4 bases, in that order; junction bases with no gene match: 16. This CDR3 spans 19 amino acids. Per the germline V gene, CDR1 is SGHRS and CDR2 is YFSETQ.

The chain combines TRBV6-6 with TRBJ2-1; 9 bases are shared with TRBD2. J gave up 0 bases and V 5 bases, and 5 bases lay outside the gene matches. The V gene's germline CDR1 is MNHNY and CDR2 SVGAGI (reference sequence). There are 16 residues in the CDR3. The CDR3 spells CASSRISGSSYNEQFF. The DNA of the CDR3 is TGTGCCAGCAGTCGAATTAGCGGGAGCTCCTACAATGAGCAGTTCTTC.

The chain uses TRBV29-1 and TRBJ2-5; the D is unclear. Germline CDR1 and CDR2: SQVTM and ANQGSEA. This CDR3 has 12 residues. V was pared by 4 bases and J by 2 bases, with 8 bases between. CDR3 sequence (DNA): TGCAGCGTTGCAGAGACTCAAGAGACCCAGTACTTC. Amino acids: CSVAETQETQYF.

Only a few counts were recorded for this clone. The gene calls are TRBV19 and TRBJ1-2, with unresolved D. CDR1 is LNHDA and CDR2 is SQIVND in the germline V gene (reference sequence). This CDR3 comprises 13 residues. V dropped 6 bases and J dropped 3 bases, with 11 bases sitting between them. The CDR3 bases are TGTGCCAGTAGGGCTGGGGTCGACTATGGCTACACCTTC. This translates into CASRAGVDYGYTF.